This T cell receptor (beta chain) was profiled in a study of blood T cell repertoires in COVID-19. Overall study: Samples came from the United States, Italy and Spain, spanning acute and convalescent COVID-19. T cells, B-cell-depleted T cells, or PBMCs supplied cDNA or gDNA.

Study processing details: Nucleated cell number was recorded as an estimate derived from reference gene primer amplification. Produced via immunoSEQ multiplex PCR; TCRdb's table is partial and in-frame only. The DNA was the basis for D and trimming; V, J and clone size are from that table. Seen here are about 260,000 clones, about 89% observed once, and the top ten hold around 10%. The CDR3 sequence is 15 residues long. Trimming stripped 5 bases from V and 7 bases from J, with 20 bases between. Germline V lookup: CDR1 LNHDA, CDR2 SQIVND (reference sequence). What was sequenced was peripheral blood. The sequence was collected from a man in his forties or fifties who had recovered from COVID-19. The rearrangement uses TRBV19 and TRBJ1-2; the D gene is possibly TRBD1 (5 bases). The CDR3 spells CASSSIRERWSGYTF. CDR3 DNA sequence: TGTGCCAGTAGTTCCATCAGGGAACGGTGGTCTGGCTACACCTTC. The full variable domain, its missing parts supplied by reference TRBV19 and TRBJ1-2, is DGGITQSPKYLFRKEGQNVTLSCEQNLNHDAMYWYRQDPGQGLRLIYYSQIVNDFQKGDIAEGYSVSREKKESFPLTVTSAQKNPTAFYLCASSSIRERWSGYTFGSGTRLTVV.